The present T cell receptor (beta chain) was sequenced within a study of T cells in Graves' hyperthyroidism and ophthalmopathy. TCR beta CDR3 region amplification was performed from RNA transcripts. HTBI primers were the set used in a first-round RT-PCR of the TCR CDR3. TCRdb re-called the multiplex PCR reads with MiXCR, one entry per CDR3 protein. The sample has approximately 870,000 distinct CDR3 sequences, 38% seen once. Exclusions: uncontrolled infection, other autoimmune disease, pregnancy, lactation. Diagnosis relied on clinical symptoms, serum thyroxine and TRAb, thyroid ultrasound and orbital computed tomography. CDR1 is SNHLY and CDR2 is FYNNEI in the germline V gene. The CDR3 consists of 16 residues. V lost 7 bases, J lost 2 bases, and 21 bases lay in between. Concerning this clonotype: What it binds is not known.

Broader study findings: Among thyroid clonotypes expanded above 0.001, most also appeared in blood.

The rearrangement uses TRBV2 and TRBJ2-7, with D hard to call. This sequence was found in a man between 18 and 29 years old with Graves' hyperthyroidism. Sequencing was done on a sample of blood. The CDR3 spells CASTKEVSRPAYEQYF. The CDR3 nucleotides read TGTGCCAGCACCAAAGAGGTCTCGAGGCCAGCCTACGAGCAGTACTTC.